Given below is one T cell receptor (beta chain) in context. This entry is derived from a study of CDR3 diversity in severe acne. Via MiXCR, TCRdb re-called the PCR reads, giving one row per CDR3 protein. This sample has tens of thousands of distinct CDR3 sequences; around 50% occur once, and the top ten carry approximately 15%. The CDR3 contains 17 residues. Per the germline V gene, CDR1 is SGHDT and CDR2 is YYEEEE. With V trimmed by 5 bases and J by 3 bases, 13 bases remained unmatched. The receptor's source is a male donor in good health, without acne. Sequenced: blood. The rearrangement joins TRBV5-6 to TRBJ2-2; 7 positions match TRBD1. CDR3 loop: CASRQTGTYGYTGELFF. The CDR3 coding sequence is TGTGCCAGCAGGCAGACAGGGACCTATGGCTACACCGGGGAGCTGTTTTTT.